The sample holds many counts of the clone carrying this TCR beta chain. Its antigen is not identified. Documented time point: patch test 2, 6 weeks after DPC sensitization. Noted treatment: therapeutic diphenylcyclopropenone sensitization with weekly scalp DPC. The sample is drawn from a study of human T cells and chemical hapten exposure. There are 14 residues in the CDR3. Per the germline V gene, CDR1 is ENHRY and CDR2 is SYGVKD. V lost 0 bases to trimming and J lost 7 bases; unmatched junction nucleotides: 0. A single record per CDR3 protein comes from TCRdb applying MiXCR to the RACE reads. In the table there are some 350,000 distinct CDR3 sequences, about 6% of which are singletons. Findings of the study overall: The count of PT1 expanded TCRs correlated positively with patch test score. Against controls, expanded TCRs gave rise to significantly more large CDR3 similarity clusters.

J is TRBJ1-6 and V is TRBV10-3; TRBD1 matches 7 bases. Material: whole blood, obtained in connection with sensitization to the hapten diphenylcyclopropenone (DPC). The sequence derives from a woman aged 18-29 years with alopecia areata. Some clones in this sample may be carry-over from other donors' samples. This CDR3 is CAISESGQNSPLHF. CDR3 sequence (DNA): TGTGCCATCAGTGAGTCGGGACAGAATTCACCCCTCCACTTT.